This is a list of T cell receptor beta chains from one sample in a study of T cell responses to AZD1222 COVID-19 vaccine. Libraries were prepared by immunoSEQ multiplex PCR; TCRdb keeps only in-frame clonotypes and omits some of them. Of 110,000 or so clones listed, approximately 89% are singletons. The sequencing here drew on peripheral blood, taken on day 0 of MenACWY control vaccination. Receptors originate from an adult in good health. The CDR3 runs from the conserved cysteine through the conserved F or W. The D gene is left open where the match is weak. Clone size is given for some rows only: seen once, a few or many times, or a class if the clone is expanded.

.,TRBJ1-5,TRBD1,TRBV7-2,CASSSYRGGQPQHF,TGTGCCAGCAGCTCCTACAGGGGAGGTCAGCCCCAGCATTTT
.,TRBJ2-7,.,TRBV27,CASTTPTVLHF,TGTGCCAGCACCACTCCGACAGTCTTGCACTTC
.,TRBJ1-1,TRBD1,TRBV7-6,CASSAGTGHEAFF,TGTGCCAGCAGCGCCGGGACAGGTCATGAAGCTTTCTTT
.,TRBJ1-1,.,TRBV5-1,CASSIPGTGGTEAFF,TGCGCCAGCAGTATTCCAGGGACTGGGGGCACTGAAGCTTTCTTT
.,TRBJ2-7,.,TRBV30,CAWSSPYSYEQYF,TGTGCCTGGAGTTCCCCTTACTCCTACGAGCAGTACTTC
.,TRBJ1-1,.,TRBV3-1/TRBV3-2,CASSQDHGGRTEAFF,TGTGCCAGCAGCCAAGATCATGGGGGCCGAACTGAAGCTTTCTTT
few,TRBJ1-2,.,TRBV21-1,CASSSPLRGRKLYGYTF,TGTGCCAGCAGCAGTCCCCTTCGAGGACGGAAATTATATGGCTACACCTTC
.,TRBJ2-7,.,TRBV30,CASRRAYEQYF,TGTGCCTCACGGCGGGCATACGAGCAGTACTTC
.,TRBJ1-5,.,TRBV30,CAWSGVGVQPQHF,TGTGCCTGGAGTGGTGTAGGGGTTCAGCCCCAGCATTTT
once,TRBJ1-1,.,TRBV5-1,CASSHRWGGTEAFF,TGCGCCAGCAGCCACCGGTGGGGGGGCACTGAAGCTTTCTTT
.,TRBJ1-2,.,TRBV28,CASSSGNANYGYTF,TGTGCCAGCAGTTCGGGTAACGCTAACTATGGCTACACCTTC
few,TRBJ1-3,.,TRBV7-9,CASSRAGNTIYF,TGTGCCAGCAGCCGAGCTGGAAACACCATATATTTT
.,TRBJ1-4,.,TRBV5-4,CASSLAGRSEKLFF,TGTGCCAGCAGCTTGGCGGGGCGCAGTGAAAAACTGTTTTTT
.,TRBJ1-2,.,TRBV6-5,CASSYSSSNYGYTF,TGTGCCAGCAGTTACTCGTCAAGTAACTATGGCTACACCTTC
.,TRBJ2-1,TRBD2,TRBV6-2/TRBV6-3,CASSFLRGAYNEQFF,TGTGCCAGCAGTTTCCTTCGGGGGGCCTACAATGAGCAGTTCTTC
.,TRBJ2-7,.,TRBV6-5,CASSYRAGFGEQYF,TGTGCCAGCAGTTACAGGGCAGGGTTCGGCGAGCAGTACTTC
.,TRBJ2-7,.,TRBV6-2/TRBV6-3,CASSPGWAGEQYF,TGTGCCAGCAGTCCAGGGTGGGCCGGCGAGCAGTACTTC
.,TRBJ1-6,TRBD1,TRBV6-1,CASSESRGQGAMGNSPLHF,TGTGCCAGCAGTGAATCCCGAGGACAGGGGGCGATGGGAAATTCACCCCTCCACTTT
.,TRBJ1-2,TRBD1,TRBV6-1,CASSEEGAGNYGYTF,TGTGCCAGCAGTGAGGAGGGGGCCGGTAACTATGGCTACACCTTC
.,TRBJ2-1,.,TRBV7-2,CASSLALASYNEQFF,TGTGCCAGCAGCTTAGCACTAGCCTCCTACAATGAGCAGTTCTTC
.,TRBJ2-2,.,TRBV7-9,CASSLDVRGELFF,TGTGCCAGCAGCTTAGATGTCCGCGGGGAGCTGTTTTTT
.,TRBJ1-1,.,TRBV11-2,CASSFYHTEAFF,TGTGCCAGCAGCTTCTACCACACTGAAGCTTTCTTT
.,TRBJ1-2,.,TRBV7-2,CASSFRADSTF,TGTGCCAGCAGCTTTAGGGCGGATTCCACCTTC
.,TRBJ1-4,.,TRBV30,CAWSVLGGGDEKLFF,TGTGCCTGGAGTGTACTTGGCGGAGGGGATGAAAAACTGTTTTTT
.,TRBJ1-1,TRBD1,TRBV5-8,CASSPGQTNTEAFF,TGTGCCAGCAGCCCGGGACAGACGAACACTGAAGCTTTCTTT
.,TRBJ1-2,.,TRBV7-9,CASSLYGTADNYGYTF,TGTGCCAGCAGCCTTTACGGGACGGCTGATAACTATGGCTACACCTTC
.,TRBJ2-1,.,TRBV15,CATTSVGSTGTEQFF,TGTGCCACCACCTCAGTCGGCTCTACAGGCACTGAGCAGTTCTTC
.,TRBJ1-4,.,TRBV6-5,CASSYRGIGNEKLFF,TGTGCCAGCAGTTACCGGGGAATTGGGAATGAAAAACTGTTTTTT
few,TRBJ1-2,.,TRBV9,CASSVESGMGYTF,TGTGCCAGCAGCGTAGAGTCAGGGATGGGCTACACCTTC
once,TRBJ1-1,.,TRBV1,CTSSHHRQGAKGSRAFF,TGCACCAGCAGCCACCACAGACAGGGGGCGAAGGGGTCCCGAGCTTTCTTT
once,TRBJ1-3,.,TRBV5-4,CASSPGASSGNTIYF,TGTGCCAGCAGCCCAGGGGCGAGCTCTGGAAACACCATATATTTT
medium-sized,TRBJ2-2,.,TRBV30,CAWSVGGTSAGELFF,TGTGCCTGGAGTGTGGGTGGTACGTCGGCCGGGGAGCTGTTTTTT
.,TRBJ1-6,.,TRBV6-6,CASRSGWGSSLHF,TGTGCCAGCAGAAGTGGGTGGGGAAGCTCCCTCCACTTT
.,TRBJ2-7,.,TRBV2,CASRVEEGGRDF,TGTGCCAGCAGAGTAGAGGAAGGGGGTCGGGACTTC
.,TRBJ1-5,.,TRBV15,CATSRDSGQGFQPQHF,TGTGCCACCAGCAGAGACTCAGGTCAGGGATTTCAGCCCCAGCATTTT
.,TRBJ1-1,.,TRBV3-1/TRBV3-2,CASLSTMNTEAFF,TGTGCCAGCCTCAGCACCATGAACACTGAAGCTTTCTTT
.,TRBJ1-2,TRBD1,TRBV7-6,CASSPRDRNSYGYTF,TGTGCCAGCAGCCCCCGGGACAGAAATTCCTATGGCTACACCTTC
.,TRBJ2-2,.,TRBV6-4,CASSEEGTGELFF,TGTGCCAGCAGCGAGGAGGGAACCGGGGAGCTGTTTTTT
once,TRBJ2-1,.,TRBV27,CASSLSEYNEQFF,TGTGCCAGCAGTTTATCAGAATACAATGAGCAGTTCTTC
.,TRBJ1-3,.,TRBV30,CAWTGPGNTIYF,TGTGCCTGGACAGGGCCTGGAAACACCATATATTTT
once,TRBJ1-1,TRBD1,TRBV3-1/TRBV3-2,CASSQGFSRGTEAFF,TGTGCCAGCAGCCAAGGATTCAGCAGGGGGACTGAAGCTTTCTTT
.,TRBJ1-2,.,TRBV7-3,CASSLTAAYGYTF,TGTGCCAGCAGCTTAACGGCGGCCTATGGCTACACCTTC
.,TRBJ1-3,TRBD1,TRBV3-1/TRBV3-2,CASSQPGQVRSGNTIYF,TGTGCCAGCAGCCAACCAGGACAGGTACGCTCTGGAAACACCATATATTTT
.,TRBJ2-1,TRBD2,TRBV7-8,CASSLLAGGYNEQFF,TGTGCCAGCAGCCTCCTCGCGGGGGGGTACAATGAGCAGTTCTTC
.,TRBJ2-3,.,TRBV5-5,CASSLIPSTTDTQYF,TGTGCCAGCAGCTTGATACCCTCAACCACAGATACGCAGTATTTT
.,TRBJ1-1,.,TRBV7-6,CASSLALGSGGDTEAFF,TGTGCCAGCAGCTTAGCGTTGGGGTCGGGCGGGGACACTGAAGCTTTCTTT
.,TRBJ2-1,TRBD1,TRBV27,CAGDSFLYNEQFF,TGTGCCGGGGACAGTTTCCTATACAATGAGCAGTTCTTC
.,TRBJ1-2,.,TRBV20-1,CSASDGYTF,TGCAGTGCTAGCGATGGCTACACCTTC
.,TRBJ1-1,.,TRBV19,CASSINAIGTEAFF,TGTGCCAGTAGTATAAACGCCATCGGGACTGAAGCTTTCTTT
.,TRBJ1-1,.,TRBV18,CASSPGEGTEAFF,TGTGCCAGCTCACCGGGGGAGGGAACTGAAGCTTTCTTT